The 27 T cell receptor beta chains in this list originate from one sample, sequenced in a study of blood T cells in healthy people across ages. The use of a sample-barcoded 5' primer and a J-beta primer mix characterized a second PCR of roughly 6 to 11 cycles. In TCRdb, the 5' RACE reads were re-called with MiXCR into one record per CDR3 protein. The sample includes 1.5 million to 1.9 million distinct CDR3 sequences, under 55% seen only once; the top ten take just over 4%. Specimen: blood. The receptor set was obtained from a woman aged 18-35 years in good health.

There are a few counts of this clonotype. The rearrangement links TRBV27 to TRBJ2-1; 7 bases match TRBD1. Germline V lookup: CDR1 MNHEY, CDR2 SMNVEV (reference sequence). The length of the CDR3 is 16 residues. V shed 0 bases and J 3 bases; nucleotides not matched to a gene: 5. CDR3 amino acids: CASSLSSAGGYNEQFF. CDR3 coding DNA: TGTGCCAGCAGTTTATCGAGTGCAGGGGGCTACAATGAGCAGTTCTTC.

Many counts were recorded for this clonotype. The chain joins TRBV20-1 to TRBJ2-1; no definite D call. The germline V and J ends were trimmed by 6 bases and 0 bases, with 15 bases remaining between them. The germline V gene encodes CDR1 DFQATT and CDR2 SNEGSKA (reference sequence). The length of the CDR3 is 15 residues. The CDR3 DNA sequence: TGCAGTGCCTCAAGGGTGTTTAGCTCCTACAATGAGCAGTTCTTC. This sequence encodes CSASRVFSSYNEQFF.

The genes are TRBV30 and TRBJ2-1; D is undetermined. The V end lost 2 bases, the J end lost 3 bases, and 11 bases lay between the germline ends. This CDR3 is 14 amino acids long. From germline, CDR1 is GTSNPN and CDR2 SVGIG (reference sequence). The CDR3 spells CAWSSGLGYNEQFF. CDR3 nucleotides: TGTGCCTGGAGTTCCGGGTTAGGCTACAATGAGCAGTTCTTC.

The V gene is TRBV5-5, the J gene TRBJ2-2; D unclear. Looked up from germline, CDR1 is SGHKS and CDR2 is YYEKEE (reference sequence). The CDR3 is 13 amino acids. V dropped 5 bases and J dropped 5 bases, with 10 bases sitting between them. The CDR3 DNA sequence: TGTGCCAGCAGGTTCCTTGGGACCGGGGAGCTGTTTTTT. Protein sequence: CASRFLGTGELFF.

This clonotype has only a few counts. The rearrangement uses TRBV7-9 and TRBJ1-6, with D possibly TRBD1 on 6 matching bases. CDR1 is SEHNR, CDR2 FQNEAQ, per germline (reference sequence). V lost 3 bases, J lost 9 bases, and 15 bases lay in between. The CDR3 has 15 residues. Here the CDR3 reads CASSFEGGGGSPLHF. The CDR3, as DNA: TGTGCCAGCAGCTTCGAAGGAGGGGGTGGTTCACCCCTCCACTTT.

This clonotype was observed a handful of times. The chain joins TRBV29-1 to TRBJ2-2; D might be TRBD1 (6 bases). V was cut by 6 bases and J by 2 bases, with 22 bases left in between. In germline, CDR1 is SQVTM, CDR2 ANQGSEA. There are 17 residues in the CDR3. CDR3 nucleotide sequence: TGCAGCGTCGCAGGGGCTAGCAGTTACCCAAACACCGGGGAGCTGTTTTTT. The encoded protein is CSVAGASSYPNTGELFF.

This clonotype was recorded only once. This chain links TRBV5-5 with TRBJ2-5; D remains ambiguous. The last part of the DNA fits TRBJ2-1 better; the J call may be wrong. In germline, CDR1 is SGHKS, CDR2 YYEKEE (reference sequence). The CDR3 has 15 amino acids. CDR3 nucleotide sequence: TGTGCCAGCAGCTTCGCAGAAAACAACCAAGAGACCCAGTTCTTC. Translating it yields CASSFAENNQETQFF.

The chain combines TRBV5-1 with TRBJ1-3; perhaps TRBD1 as D (5 bases). V was pared by 2 bases and J by 4 bases, with 10 bases between. CDR3 length: 14 residues. The germline V gene encodes CDR1 SGHRS and CDR2 YFSETQ. This chain's CDR3 is CASSFEGTGNTIYF. The DNA of the CDR3 is TGCGCCAGCAGCTTTGAGGGGACCGGAAACACCATATATTTT.

The count of this clonotype is one. The rearrangement links TRBV7-6 to TRBJ2-3; 9 bases match TRBD2. Germline assignment: CDR1 SGHVS and CDR2 FNYEAQ. This CDR3 has 15 residues. Germline trimming cut 5 bases from V and 2 bases from J; bases unmatched to any gene: 5. This CDR3 reads CASSRSGRTTDTQYF. The CDR3 DNA follows: TGTGCCAGCAGCCGTAGCGGGAGAACCACAGATACGCAGTATTTT.

This clonotype came up a few times. The chain combines TRBV7-9 with TRBJ2-7, with 9 nucleotides matching TRBD1. With V trimmed by 5 bases and J by 3 bases, 11 bases remained unmatched. The germline V gene encodes CDR1 SEHNR and CDR2 FQNEAQ (reference sequence). The CDR3 sequence is 16 residues long. The CDR3 DNA sequence: TGTGCCAGCAGCCGGGGCTACGAGACAGGGGGCTACGAGCAGTACTTC. The encoded protein is CASSRGYETGGYEQYF.

The chain couples TRBV25-1 to TRBJ2-2; D is ambiguous. V lost 4 bases and J lost 9, with 15 bases in between. CDR1 and CDR2 from the germline V gene are MGHDK and SYGVNS. This CDR3 comprises 14 residues. The CDR3, as DNA: TGTGCCAGCAGTGCAGGTCCGAGGAACTGGGAGCTGTTTTTT. It encodes CASSAGPRNWELFF.

The V gene is TRBV4-2, the J gene TRBJ2-1, with D perhaps given as TRBD1 or TRBD2 (5 bases each). This CDR3 contains 16 residues. The V and J ends lost 2 bases and 2 bases respectively, with 13 bases between them. Germline lookup yields CDR1 LGHNA and CDR2 YNFKEQ. CDR3 amino acids: CASSQMEEGAYNEQFF. CDR3 DNA sequence: TGTGCCAGCAGCCAAATGGAGGAAGGGGCCTACAATGAGCAGTTCTTC.

This clonotype appeared a few times. The V and J genes are TRBV12-5 and TRBJ2-3; the D is unclear. In germline, CDR1 is LGHNT, CDR2 FRNRAP. V was trimmed by 1 base and J by 6 bases, leaving 11 bases between them. The CDR3 totals 14 residues. The DNA for the CDR3 is TGTGCTAGTGGTTTGGACCCCCGCCCCGATACGCAGTATTTT. Translation: CASGLDPRPDTQYF.

This chain joins TRBV29-1 and TRBJ2-7, with TRBD2 matching over 8 bases. The V gene end was trimmed by 3 bases and the J gene end by 5 bases; junction bases not matched to a gene: 3. This CDR3 is built from 12 residues. The germline V gene encodes CDR1 SQVTM and CDR2 ANQGSEA. For the CDR3, the DNA is TGCAGCGTTGAGCGGGAGGCTCACGAGCAGTACTTC. Translated, it gives CSVEREAHEQYF.

This clonotype showed up many times. The rearrangement joins TRBV7-2 to TRBJ2-1; D is unresolved. The germline gives CDR1 SGHTA, CDR2 FQGNSA. The CDR3 has 13 residues. Deletions cut 5 bases from V and 9 bases from J, with 14 bases between. This chain's CDR3 is CASSLRLHGEQFF. For the CDR3, the DNA is TGTGCCAGCAGCCTTAGACTGCACGGTGAGCAGTTCTTC.

A few counts support this clonotype. CDR3: CASSERGGLADSYEQYF. The CDR3 DNA reads TGCGCCAGCAGTGAGAGGGGTGGGCTAGCTGATTCCTACGAGCAGTACTTC. The chain couples TRBV10-2 to TRBJ2-7; D may be TRBD1 or TRBD2 (5 bases each). V lost 2 bases to trimming and J lost 1 base, with 18 bases between them. The CDR3 totals 17 residues. CDR1 is WSHSY and CDR2 is SAAADI in the germline V gene.

V and J are TRBV2 and TRBJ2-3; D may be TRBD2 (5 bases). Germline V gene lookup returns CDR1 SNHLY and CDR2 FYNNEI. V gave up 3 bases and J gave up 2 bases, with 9 bases separating them. The CDR3 length is 14 residues. CDR3 DNA: TGTGCCAGCAGTGATCTAGCTACCACAGATACGCAGTATTTT. Translated: CASSDLATTDTQYF.

The V call is TRBV21-1, the J call TRBJ1-2; TRBD1 reflects the table's D call only, with no check against the DNA. TRBV21-1 counts as a pseudogene. CDR3 length equals 15 residues. CDR3 loop: CASSKGLSRGHGYTF. Written as DNA, the CDR3 is TGTGCCAGCAGCAAAGGTCTGAGCAGGGGCCATGGCTACACCTTC.

The chain carries TRBV7-8 and TRBJ1-1; D ambiguous. Trimming pared 1 base from V and 4 bases from J, leaving 13 bases between. This CDR3 spans 15 amino acids. Germline CDR1 is SGHVS and CDR2 is FQNEAQ. The chain's CDR3 is CASSLDRVLGTEAFF. The CDR3 DNA is TGTGCCAGCAGCTTAGATAGGGTGTTGGGCACTGAAGCTTTCTTT.

In its sample, this clonotype was seen a few times. This rearrangement joins TRBV15 to TRBJ2-3; 9 bases agree with TRBD2. Per the germline V gene, CDR1 is LNHNV and CDR2 is YYDKDF (reference sequence). Trimming cost V 1 base and J 4 bases; bases outside gene matches: 3. The CDR3 length is 15 residues. The CDR3 loop is CATSRGASGADTQYF. The CDR3 coding sequence is TGTGCCACCAGCAGAGGAGCTAGCGGGGCAGATACGCAGTATTTT.

This chain connects TRBV7-2 to TRBJ2-7; no clear D. The CDR3 contains 16 residues. Trimming took 5 bases from V and 0 from J, leaving 17 bases between them. Germline CDR1 is SGHTA and CDR2 is FQGNSA. This CDR3 is CASSLTPGGLSYEQYF. As DNA, the CDR3 is TGTGCCAGCAGCCTAACCCCAGGCGGTCTCTCCTACGAGCAGTACTTC.

The V call is TRBV7-9, the J call TRBJ2-2; TRBD1 aligns across 8 bases. The V gene's germline CDR1 is SEHNR and CDR2 FQNEAQ (reference sequence). The V and J ends lost 5 bases and 4 bases, in that order; junction bases with no gene match: 6. The length of the CDR3 is 15 residues. The CDR3, as DNA: TGTGCCAGCAGCACGGACAGGGCGGGCACCGGGGAGCTGTTTTTT. Protein: CASSTDRAGTGELFF. The full variable domain, rest sourced from reference TRBV7-9 and TRBJ2-2, is DTGVSQNPRHKITKRGQNVTFRCDPISEHNRLYWYRQTLGQGPEFLTYFQNEAQLEKSRLLSDRFSAERPKGSFSTLEIQRTEQGDSAMYLCASSTDRAGTGELFFGEGSRLTVL.

This rearrangement joins TRBV7-9 to TRBJ2-1; the D gene is possibly TRBD2 (5 bases). CDR3 length: 15 residues. V was shortened by 8 bases and J by 4 bases, with 18 bases between the two germline ends. Germline V gene data show CDR1 as SEHNR and CDR2 as FQNEAQ (reference sequence). CDR3 residues: CASLHSLWRYNEQFF. CDR3 in DNA: TGTGCCAGCCTCCACTCCCTCTGGAGGTACAATGAGCAGTTCTTC. Drawing the rest from reference TRBV7-9 and TRBJ2-1, the complete variable domain is DTGVSQNPRHKITKRGQNVTFRCDPISEHNRLYWYRQTLGQGPEFLTYFQNEAQLEKSRLLSDRFSAERPKGSFSTLEIQRTEQGDSAMYLCASLHSLWRYNEQFFGPGTRLTVL.

J is TRBJ2-7 and V is TRBV9; D is perhaps TRBD2 (5 bases). Trimming cost V 2 bases and J 7 bases, with 22 bases left between them. Germline V CDR1 and CDR2: SGDLS, YYNGEE. The CDR3 is 16 amino acids. CDR3 amino acids: CASSVDGAALYNEQYF. Here the CDR3 DNA reads TGTGCCAGCAGCGTCGATGGAGCGGCACTTTACAATGAGCAGTACTTC.

This clonotype was seen only a few times. Its ends do not fully match the called genes, so a read error is possible. This chain connects TRBV27 to TRBJ2-3; TRBD2 matches at 15 bases. The CDR3 is 17 residues long. Germline V gives CDR1 MNHEY, CDR2 SMNVEV (reference sequence). The CDR3, as DNA: TGTGCCAGCAGGACCCTGGGACTAGCGGGAGGCACAGGTACGCAGTATTTT. Residues: CASRTLGLAGGTGTQYF.

This clonotype was counted only a few times. CDR3 bases: TGTGCCAGCAGCTTAGTAGCAGGGGGCTCCAAGGGAGGCTACACCTTC. It encodes CASSLVAGGSKGGYTF. The rearrangement joins TRBV13 to TRBJ1-2, with 8 bases matching TRBD1. Germline CDR1 PRHDT, CDR2 FYEKMQ (reference sequence). V lost 1 base, J lost 8 bases, and 12 bases stayed unmatched. The CDR3 is made up of 16 amino acids.

The chain carries TRBV7-2 and TRBJ2-5; 9 bases fit TRBD2. Germline V gene data show CDR1 as SGHTA and CDR2 as FQGNSA. The CDR3 extends over 16 amino acids. Trimming at V came to 1 base and at J to 4 bases, leaving 7 bases not matched to a gene. CDR3 in DNA: TGTGCCAGCAGCTTAGTTAGGGCGGGAGGGAGAGAGACCCAGTACTTC. Protein: CASSLVRAGGRETQYF. The complete variable domain, with remaining parts taken from reference TRBV7-2 and TRBJ2-5, reads GAGVSQSPSNKVTEKGKDVELRCDPISGHTALYWYRQSLGQGLEFLIYFQGNSAPDKSGLPSDRFSAERTGGSVSTLTIQRTQQEDSAVYLCASSLVRAGGRETQYFGPGTRLLVL.